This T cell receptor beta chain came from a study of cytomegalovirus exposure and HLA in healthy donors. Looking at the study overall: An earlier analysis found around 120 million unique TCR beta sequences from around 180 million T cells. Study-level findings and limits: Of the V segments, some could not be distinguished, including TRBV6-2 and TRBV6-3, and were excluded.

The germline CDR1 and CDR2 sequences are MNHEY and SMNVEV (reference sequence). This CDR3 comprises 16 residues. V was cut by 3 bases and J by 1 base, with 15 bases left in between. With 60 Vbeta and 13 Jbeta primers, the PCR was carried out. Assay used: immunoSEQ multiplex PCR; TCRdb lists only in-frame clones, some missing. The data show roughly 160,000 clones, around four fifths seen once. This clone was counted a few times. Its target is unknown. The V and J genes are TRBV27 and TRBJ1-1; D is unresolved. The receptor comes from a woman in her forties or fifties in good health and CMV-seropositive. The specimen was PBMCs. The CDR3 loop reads CASSFLGGVENTEAFF. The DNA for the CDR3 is TGTGCCAGCAGTTTTTTGGGAGGCGTAGAGAACACTGAAGCTTTCTTT.